Given below is one T cell receptor (beta chain) in context. What it binds is not known. Noted time point: newly diagnosed, previously untreated cHL patient sample. Researchers used newly diagnosed, untreated classical Hodgkin lymphoma PBMCs for comparison. The data stem from a study of PD-1 blockade in classical Hodgkin lymphoma. Study results and limitations: Healthy donors were reported to have higher baseline TCR diversity than newly diagnosed patients. Causes of the repertoire differences remain undefined, possibly disease activity or prior therapy.

Clones were read by immunoSEQ multiplex PCR, and TCRdb kept only the in-frame ones, dropping some. The sample includes tens of thousands of clones, roughly 88% of them seen just once. Trimming pared 4 bases from V and 4 bases from J, leaving 16 bases between. CDR1 MDHEN and CDR2 SYDVKM come from the germline V gene. The CDR3 has 15 residues. This sequence joins TRBV28 and TRBJ1-1; no firm D call. This clonotype was obtained from a human donor with classical Hodgkin lymphoma. The sequenced material came from peripheral blood mononuclear cells (PBMCs). CDR3 residues: CASSSPEGKGTEAFF. The CDR3 DNA reads TGTGCCAGCAGTTCCCCTGAGGGTAAGGGCACTGAAGCTTTCTTT.